Reported below is one T cell receptor (beta chain). What antigen it recognizes has not been identified. Base qualities are not at hand, and no much larger clone is one base apart. This sample was included in a study of MAIT cells during Salmonella Paratyphi A infection (dated 2017 in TCRdb). General notes on the study: Adult volunteers aged 18 to 60 ingested a single dose of 1-5x10^3 CFU of S. Paratyphi A strain NVGH308. Diagnosed volunteers received ciprofloxacin 500 mg twice daily for 14 days starting at diagnosis.

The time point label corresponds to: mid-infection, around enteric fever diagnosis. MAIT cells were defined as Valpha7.2+ CD161+ T cells and identified and sorted by flow cytometry. Circulating MAIT cell TCRbeta repertoires were profiled longitudinally in a handful of volunteers who developed enteric fever after controlled oral challenge with live Salmonella Paratyphi A. Each diagnosed volunteer contributed MAIT cell samples at pre-infection, mid-infection and post-infection timepoints. A diagnosis of enteric fever required Paratyphi A bacteremia and/or a persistent fever above 38 degrees C that lasted more than 12 hours. Infection was diagnosed in challenged volunteers between day 4 and day 7 after challenge. For RNA extraction, between 5,000 and 10,000 MAIT cells per sample were sorted directly into RNAqueous-Micro lysis buffer. Lymphoprep gradient centrifugation was used to isolate peripheral blood mononuclear cells from both the blood samples and the leukocyte cones. A BD FACSAria Fusion or BD FACSAria III sorter was used for cell sorting.

Library creation used 5' RACE. TCRbeta was amplified in two PCR rounds using Phusion High-Fidelity polymerase, and the primers carried sample-specific barcodes. Template-switch cDNA synthesis with SMARTScribe reverse transcriptase and a TRBC-specific primer was used to generate TCRbeta libraries. The barcoded samples were pooled and then prepared using the NEBNext Ultra DNA Library Prep Kit for Illumina. Sequencing of libraries was performed on an Illumina MiSeq with the MiSeq reagent kit v2, 300 cycles. The original pipeline was this. Reads were demultiplexed by barcode with Jemultiplexer and aligned with MiTCR using default parameters. VDJtools filtered out non-functional sequences; clonotypes were defined by amino acid sequence, with frequencies based on assigned sequence reads. In the clonal space homeostasis analysis, clonotypes were binned by frequency as over-represented (0.05-1), large, medium and small. Starting from the raw public reads, TCRdb applied fastp trimming at Q25, assembled clones with MiXCR and retained in-frame beta chains. Rows merge per CDR3 protein into single entries with the most common DNA and genes. The V and J calls were determined by TCRdb, not by the authors. This sample lists roughly 1,000 distinct CDR3 sequences; around 20% were detected once. Clones ranked in the top ten supply around 50% of the sample.

Sequences MRHNA (CDR1) and SNTAGT (CDR2) are obtained from the germline V gene. The CDR3 contains 15 residues, cysteine and phenylalanine counted. CDR3 DNA only is kept here, 45 bases in frame from base 1. V is trimmed back by 4 bases and J by 0 bases, and the junction contains 1 base that no gene match accounts for. Study-wide findings and limitations: MAIT TRBV usage was found to be oligoclonal, with TRBV20 and TRBV6 favoured, and appeared to be unchanged by infection. The space taken up by over-represented MAIT clonotypes dropped significantly from baseline to mid-infection (0.17 to 0.10), while post-infection showed no significant difference. Compared with healthy controls, diagnosed volunteers had more expansion or contraction among the top five MAIT clonotypes (approximately 0.48 versus 0.14), suggesting that infection reshaped the repertoire. Although the availability of volunteer samples limited sample sizes, the sizes were judged adequate for detecting differences between groups.

Sequences were derived from MAIT cells from blood, sampled at the middle sampling point of the challenge study. This TCR derives from a person aged 18 to 70 who was deliberately infected with Salmonella Paratyphi A in a paratyphoid fever challenge study. The V gene is TRBV6-4 and the J gene is TRBJ2-3, with TRBD2 matching 10 junction bases. The DNA sequence is as follows: TGTGCCAGCAGTGGTAGCGGGGGGAGCACAGATACGCAGTATTTT. Translated, it gives CASSGSGGSTDTQYF.